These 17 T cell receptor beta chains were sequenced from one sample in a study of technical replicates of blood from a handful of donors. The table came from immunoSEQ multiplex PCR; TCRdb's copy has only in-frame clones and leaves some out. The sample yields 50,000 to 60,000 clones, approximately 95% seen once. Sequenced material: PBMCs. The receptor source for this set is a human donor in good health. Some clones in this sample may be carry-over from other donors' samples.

CDR3 region: CASSHTSQAGPQETQYF. CDR3 coding DNA: TGCGCCAGCAGCCATACTTCACAAGCGGGGCCTCAAGAGACCCAGTACTTC. The V and J genes are TRBV5-1 and TRBJ2-5; TRBD2 aligns across 7 bases. V lost 4 bases to trimming and J lost 2 bases; unmatched junction nucleotides: 14. Germline loops: CDR1 SGHRS, CDR2 YFSETQ. CDR3 length: 17 amino acids.

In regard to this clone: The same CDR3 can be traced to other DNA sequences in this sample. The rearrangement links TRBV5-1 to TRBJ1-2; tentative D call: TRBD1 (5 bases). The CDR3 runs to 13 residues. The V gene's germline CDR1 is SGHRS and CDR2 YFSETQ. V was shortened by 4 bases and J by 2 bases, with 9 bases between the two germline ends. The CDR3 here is CASSPDRNYGYTF. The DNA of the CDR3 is TGCGCCAGCAGCCCTGACAGAAACTATGGCTACACCTTC.

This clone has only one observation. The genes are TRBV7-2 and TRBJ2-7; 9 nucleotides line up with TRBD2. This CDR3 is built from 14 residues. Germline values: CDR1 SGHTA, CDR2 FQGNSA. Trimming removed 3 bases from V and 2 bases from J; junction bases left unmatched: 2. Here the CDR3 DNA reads TGTGCCAGCAGCTTGGGACTAGCCGCCTACGAGCAGTACTTC. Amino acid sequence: CASSLGLAAYEQYF. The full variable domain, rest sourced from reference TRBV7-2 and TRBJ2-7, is GAGVSQSPSNKVTEKGKDVELRCDPISGHTALYWYRQSLGQGLEFLIYFQGNSAPDKSGLPSDRFSAERTGGSVSTLTIQRTQQEDSAVYLCASSLGLAAYEQYFGPGTRLTVT.

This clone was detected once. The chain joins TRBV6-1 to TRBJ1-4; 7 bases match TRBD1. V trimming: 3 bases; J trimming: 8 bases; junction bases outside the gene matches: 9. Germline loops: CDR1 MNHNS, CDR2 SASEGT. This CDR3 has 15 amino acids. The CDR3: CASSDPTGRSEKLFF. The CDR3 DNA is TGTGCCAGCAGTGACCCGACAGGGAGAAGCGAAAAACTGTTTTTT.

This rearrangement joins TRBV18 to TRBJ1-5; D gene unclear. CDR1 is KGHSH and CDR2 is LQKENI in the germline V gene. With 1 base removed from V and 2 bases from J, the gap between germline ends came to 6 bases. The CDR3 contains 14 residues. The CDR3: CASSPQEGNQPQHF. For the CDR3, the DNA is TGTGCCAGCTCACCACAAGAGGGCAATCAGCCCCAGCATTTT.

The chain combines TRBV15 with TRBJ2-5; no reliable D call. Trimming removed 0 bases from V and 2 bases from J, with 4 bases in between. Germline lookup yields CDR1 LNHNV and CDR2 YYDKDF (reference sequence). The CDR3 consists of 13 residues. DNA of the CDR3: TGTGCCACCAGCAGAGATCGGCAAGAGACCCAGTACTTC. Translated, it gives CATSRDRQETQYF.

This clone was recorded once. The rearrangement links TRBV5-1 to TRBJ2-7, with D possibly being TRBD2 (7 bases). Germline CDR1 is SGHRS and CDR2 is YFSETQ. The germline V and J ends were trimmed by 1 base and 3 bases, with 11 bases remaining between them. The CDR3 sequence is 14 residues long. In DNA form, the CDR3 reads TGCGCCAGCAGCTTGTCGGGGGGCGTCTACGAGCAGTACTTC. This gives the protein CASSLSGGVYEQYF.

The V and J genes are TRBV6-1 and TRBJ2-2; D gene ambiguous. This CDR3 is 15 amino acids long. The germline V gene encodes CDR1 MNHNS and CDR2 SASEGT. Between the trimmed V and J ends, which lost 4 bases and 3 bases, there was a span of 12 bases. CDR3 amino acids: CASSVSMSDTGELFF. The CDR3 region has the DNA TGTGCCAGCAGTGTATCTATGAGTGACACCGGGGAGCTGTTTTTT.

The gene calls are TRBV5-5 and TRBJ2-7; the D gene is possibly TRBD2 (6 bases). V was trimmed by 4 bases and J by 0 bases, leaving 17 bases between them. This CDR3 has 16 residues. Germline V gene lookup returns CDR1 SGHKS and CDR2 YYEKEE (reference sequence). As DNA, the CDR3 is TGTGCCAGCAGCGTCACCGGAGGGACCAGCTCCTACGAGCAGTACTTC. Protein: CASSVTGGTSSYEQYF. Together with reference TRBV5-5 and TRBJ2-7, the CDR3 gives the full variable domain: DAGVTQSPTHLIKTRGQQVTLRCSPISGHKSVSWYQQVLGQGPQFIFQYYEKEERGRGNFPDRFSARQFPNYSSELNVNALLLGDSALYLCASSVTGGTSSYEQYFGPGTRLTVT.

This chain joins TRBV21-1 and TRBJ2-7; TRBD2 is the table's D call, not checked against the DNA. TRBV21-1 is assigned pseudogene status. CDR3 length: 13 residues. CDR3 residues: CASSKAPSYEQYF. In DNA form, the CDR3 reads TGTGCCAGCAGCAAAGCGCCTAGCTACGAGCAGTACTTC.

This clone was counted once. DNA of the CDR3: TGTGCCAGCAGTGGGCCGGGACAGGGGGGCAATCAGCCCCAGCATTTT. This gives the protein CASSGPGQGGNQPQHF. This sequence joins TRBV6-1 and TRBJ1-5, with 11 bases that match TRBD1. Looked up from germline, CDR1 is MNHNS and CDR2 is SASEGT. This CDR3 is 16 amino acids long. V was clipped by 4 bases and J by 2 bases; unmatched bases: 4.

The chain's CDR3 is CASSPSDRSPYGYTF. The CDR3 DNA reads TGTGCCAGCAGCCCCTCGGACAGGTCGCCCTATGGCTACACCTTC. The chain joins TRBV7-3 to TRBJ1-2; 7 positions agree with TRBD1. With 5 bases clipped from V and 4 bases from J, the junction kept 10 bases outside the gene matches. Germline V gene data show CDR1 as SGHTA and CDR2 as FQGTGA. CDR3 size: 15 residues.

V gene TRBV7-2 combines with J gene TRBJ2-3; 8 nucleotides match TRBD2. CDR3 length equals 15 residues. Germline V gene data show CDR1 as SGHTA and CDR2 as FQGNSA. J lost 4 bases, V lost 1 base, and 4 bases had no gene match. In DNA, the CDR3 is TGTGCCAGCAGCTTAGGAGGCGGGAGGCCAGATACGCAGTATTTT. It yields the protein CASSLGGGRPDTQYF.

CDR3 DNA sequence: TGTGCCAGCAGTGGAACCTCGGGACAGAAGTTTGGAAACACCATATATTTT. Protein: CASSGTSGQKFGNTIYF. The chain employs TRBV2 and TRBJ1-3; 7 nucleotides match TRBD1. This CDR3 has 17 residues. V lost 4 bases and J lost 3; bases outside the gene matches: 12. CDR1 and CDR2 from the germline V gene are SNHLY and FYNNEI.

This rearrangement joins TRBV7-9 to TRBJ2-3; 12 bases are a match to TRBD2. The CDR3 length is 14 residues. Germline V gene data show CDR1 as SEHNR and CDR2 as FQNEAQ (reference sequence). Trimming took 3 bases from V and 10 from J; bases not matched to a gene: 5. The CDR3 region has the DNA TGTGCCAGCAGCTTCCCCGGACTAGCGGGGTCGCAGTATTTT. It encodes CASSFPGLAGSQYF.

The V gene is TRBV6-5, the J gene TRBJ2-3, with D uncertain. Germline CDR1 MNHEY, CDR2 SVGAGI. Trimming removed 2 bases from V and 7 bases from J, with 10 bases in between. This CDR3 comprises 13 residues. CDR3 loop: CASSYGPQNTQYF. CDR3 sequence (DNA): TGTGCCAGCAGTTACGGCCCACAAAATACGCAGTATTTT.

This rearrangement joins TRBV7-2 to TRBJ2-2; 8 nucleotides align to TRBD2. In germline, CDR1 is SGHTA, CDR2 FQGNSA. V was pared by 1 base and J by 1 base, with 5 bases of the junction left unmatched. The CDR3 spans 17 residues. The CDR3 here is CASSLVRGGLNTGELFF. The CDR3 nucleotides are TGTGCCAGCAGCTTAGTTCGGGGGGGCCTGAACACCGGGGAGCTGTTTTTT.